Presented here are 11 T cell receptor beta chains from one specimen sequenced in a study of blood T cell repertoires in COVID-19. Only in-frame clones appear in the TCRdb table, and some are missing; sequencing was by immunoSEQ multiplex PCR. The table lists a few hundred thousand clones, 80% to 90% of them singletons. The sample consisted of PBMCs or T cells enriched from blood (not recorded which). These receptors all come from a man younger than 45 who had recovered from COVID-19.

This clone was observed once. The chain employs TRBV18 and TRBJ2-5; TRBD1 is a possible D gene (5 bases). The germline V gene encodes CDR1 KGHSH and CDR2 LQKENI. This CDR3 spans 14 amino acids. V was cut by 4 bases and J by 5 bases, with 14 bases left in between. DNA of the CDR3: TGTGCCAGCTCACTTTCGACAGCCAAGGAGACCCAGTACTTC. This encodes CASSLSTAKETQYF.

V and J are TRBV4-1 and TRBJ2-1, with 8 bases matching TRBD2. The germline V gene encodes CDR1 MGHRA and CDR2 YSYEKL. Trimming at V came to 2 bases and at J to 7 bases, leaving 10 bases not matched to a gene. This CDR3 has 16 amino acids. CDR3 residues: CASSQFYGGAGNEQFF. The CDR3 DNA reads TGCGCCAGCAGCCAATTTTACGGGGGGGCGGGTAATGAGCAGTTCTTC.

The chain uses TRBV10-2 and TRBJ2-3; D is possibly TRBD2 (5 bases). Per germline, CDR1 WSHSY and CDR2 SAAADI. CDR3 length equals 14 residues. V was pared by 3 bases and J by 1 base, with 8 bases between. As DNA, the CDR3 is TGCGCCAGCAGTGACCGAGGGCGCACAGATACGCAGTATTTT. The encoded protein is CASSDRGRTDTQYF.

This chain links TRBV7-3 with TRBJ2-3; 9 bases fit TRBD2. Germline V gene data show CDR1 as SGHTA and CDR2 as FQGTGA. V lost 1 base to trimming and J lost 2 bases; unmatched junction nucleotides: 10. The CDR3 runs to 18 residues. The CDR3 region has the DNA TGTGCCAGCAGCTTAAAAGGGGCTAGCGGGGATCTCACAGATACGCAGTATTTT. Translated: CASSLKGASGDLTDTQYF.

The V gene is TRBV9, the J gene TRBJ1-3; D gene ambiguous. The CDR3 is 15 residues long. Trimming pared 3 bases from V and 0 bases from J, leaving 10 bases between. Germline CDR1 SGDLS, CDR2 YYNGEE. The DNA of the CDR3 is TGTGCCAGCAGCGCGGCCGGGAGCTCTGGAAACACCATATATTTT. This sequence encodes CASSAAGSSGNTIYF.

The chain employs TRBV21-1 and TRBJ1-5; TRBD1, as called in the table, went unchecked against the DNA. TRBV21-1 is a pseudogene locus. This CDR3 is 17 amino acids long. The CDR3 here is CASSKDGDRVSNQPQHF. The DNA of the CDR3 is TGTGCCAGCAGCAAAGACGGGGACAGGGTAAGCAATCAGCCCCAGCATTTT.

The V call is TRBV4-3, the J call TRBJ2-2, with D maybe TRBD2 (5 bases). The CDR3 totals 15 residues. Germline assignment: CDR1 LGHNA and CDR2 YSLEER. With 4 bases removed from V and 7 bases from J, the gap between germline ends came to 16 bases. CDR3: CASSLEVGGLGELFF. CDR3 bases: TGCGCCAGCAGCCTAGAGGTCGGCGGGCTCGGGGAGCTGTTTTTT.

V gene TRBV3-1 (or the pseudogene TRBV3-2) combines with J gene TRBJ1-6; 10 bases fit TRBD1. This CDR3 spans 14 amino acids. From germline, CDR1 is LGHDT and CDR2 YNNKEL (reference sequence). The J segment lost 10 bases and the V segment lost 4 bases, leaving 4 bases of the junction unmatched. As DNA, the CDR3 is TGTGCCAGCAGCCTCGGGACAGGGGACTCACCCCTCCACTTT. Translating it yields CASSLGTGDSPLHF.

The V and J genes are TRBV3-1 (or the pseudogene TRBV3-2) and TRBJ2-1; a weak D match, TRBD1 (6 bases). The CDR3 contains 12 residues. Between the trimmed V and J ends, which lost 5 bases and 13 bases, there was a span of 15 bases. Germline CDR1 LGHDT, CDR2 YNNKEL (reference sequence). Written as DNA, the CDR3 is TGTGCCAGCAGCGATAGCAGGGGAGAACAGTTCTTC. Protein sequence: CASSDSRGEQFF.

The sample holds one count of this clone. V is TRBV4-3 and J is TRBJ1-1; D remains unclear. V gave up 2 bases and J gave up 4 bases, with 20 bases separating them. There are 17 residues in the CDR3. The germline V gene has CDR1 LGHNA and CDR2 YSLEER. Here the CDR3 reads CASSQRVAGGLATEAFF. In nucleotides, the CDR3 is TGCGCCAGCAGCCAACGCGTGGCGGGCGGCTTGGCCACTGAAGCTTTCTTT.

This rearrangement joins TRBV9 to TRBJ1-6; D is unresolved. This CDR3 is 12 amino acids long. Germline CDR1 SGDLS, CDR2 YYNGEE. V was cut by 3 bases and J by 8 bases, with 6 bases left in between. CDR3 in amino acids: CASSESDSPLHF. The CDR3 coding sequence is TGTGCCAGCAGCGAGTCAGATTCACCCCTCCACTTT. Variable domain in full (rest from reference TRBV9 and TRBJ1-6): DSGVTQTPKHLITATGQRVTLRCSPRSGDLSVYWYQQSLDQGLQFLIQYYNGEERAKGNILERFSAQQFPDLHSELNLSSLELGDSALYFCASSESDSPLHFGNGTRLTVT.